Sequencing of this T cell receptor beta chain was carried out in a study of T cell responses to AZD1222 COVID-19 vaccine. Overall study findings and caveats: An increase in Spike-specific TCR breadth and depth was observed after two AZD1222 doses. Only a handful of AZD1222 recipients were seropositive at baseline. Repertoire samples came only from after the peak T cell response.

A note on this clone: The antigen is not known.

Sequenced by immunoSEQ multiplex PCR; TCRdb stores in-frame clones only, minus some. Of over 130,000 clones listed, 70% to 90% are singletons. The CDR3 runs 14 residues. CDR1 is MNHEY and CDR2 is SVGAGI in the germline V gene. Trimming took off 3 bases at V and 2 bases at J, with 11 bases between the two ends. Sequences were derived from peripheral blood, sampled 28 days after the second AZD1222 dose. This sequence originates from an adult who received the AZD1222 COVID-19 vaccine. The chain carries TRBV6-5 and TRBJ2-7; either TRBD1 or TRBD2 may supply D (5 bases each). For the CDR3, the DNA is TGTGCCAGCAGTTATATTATGGGGGCCTACGAGCAGTACTTC. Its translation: CASSYIMGAYEQYF.